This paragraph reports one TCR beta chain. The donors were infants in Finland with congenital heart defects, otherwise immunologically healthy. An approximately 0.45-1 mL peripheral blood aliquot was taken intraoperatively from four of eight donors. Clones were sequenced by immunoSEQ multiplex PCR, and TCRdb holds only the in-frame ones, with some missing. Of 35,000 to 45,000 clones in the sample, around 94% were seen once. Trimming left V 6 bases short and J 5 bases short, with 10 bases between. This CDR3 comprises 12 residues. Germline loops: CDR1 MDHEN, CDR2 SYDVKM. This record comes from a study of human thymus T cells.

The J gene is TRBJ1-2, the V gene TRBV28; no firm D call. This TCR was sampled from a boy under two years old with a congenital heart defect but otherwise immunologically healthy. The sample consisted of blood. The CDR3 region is CASRPDIYGYTF. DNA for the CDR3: TGTGCCAGCAGGCCGGATATTTATGGCTACACCTTC.